This T cell receptor (beta chain) was sequenced for a study of T cells in Graves' hyperthyroidism and ophthalmopathy (dated by TCRdb to the late 2010s). At the level of the whole study: Peripheral blood was collected at initial diagnosis, before any treatment. TCR V-J signatures able to tell the groups apart were searched for in a discovery cohort of approximately 95 patients, of whom more than 40 had Graves' ophthalmopathy and 55 to 60 had stable Graves' hyperthyroidism. An independent validation cohort of around 20 hyperthyroidism patients and 15 or so patients who later progressed to ophthalmopathy tested prospective prediction of ophthalmopathy. The roughly 100 discovery patients were randomly divided into training and test sets at a 7:3 ratio. The study also compared thyroid tissue and blood T-cell repertoires from more than five Graves' hyperthyroidism patients. Following sampling, methimazole starting at 30 mg daily was given to hyperthyroidism patients, and high-dose intravenous methylprednisolone was given to ophthalmopathy patients. According to the paper, TCR Vbeta CDR3 sequencing was carried out on 135 peripheral blood samples, which came from 40 to 45 ophthalmopathy, 75 to 80 hyperthyroidism and roughly 17 progressor patients.

Moderately to severely active disease, a Clinical Activity Score of at least 3, a NOSPECS grade of at least 4, and a duration under 3 months were present in ophthalmopathy patients. The study excluded patients with uncontrolled infections, other autoimmune diseases, pregnancy or lactation. Diagnoses relied on clinical symptoms, serum thyroxine and TRAb, thyroid ultrasound and orbital computed tomography. PBMCs were isolated from about 10 ml of fresh peripheral blood by Ficoll-Paque density gradient centrifugation. Trizol reagent was used to extract total RNA, and RNA quality was then checked on an Agilent 2100 Bioanalyzer. The TCR beta CDR3 regions were amplified from the RNA transcripts. The TCR CDR3 was subjected to a first round of RT-PCR using the HTBI primer set and the Qiagen OneStep RT-PCR kit. A second multiplex PCR round built the libraries, followed by size selection and purification. Sequencing of the libraries was done on an Illumina HiSeq2000 using paired-end 100 bp reads. For the original study's pipeline: Raw data were processed with SOAPnuke, discarding reads with adapters, uncalled bases, mean Phred below 15, or no exact constant-primer or identifier match. High-quality paired reads were merged with COPE v1.2.5, and unique nucleotide sequences were defined as clonotypes. MiTCR v1.1 was used to align the clonotypes against IMGT TRBV, TRBD and TRBJ reference segments. The analysis was restricted to V-J combinations with a frequency above 0.0001, which together covered approximately 99% of the repertoires. A TCS score was defined as the ratio between F50 (clonal expansion) and ExV (chaos), using BLOSUM62-based TCRdist between CDR3 peptides within each V-J. Welch's t-statistics and random forest reduced several hundred V-J features to fewer than 15, which were used in a naive Bayes classifier (R e1071). TCRdb applied fastp at Q25 and MiXCR to the public reads, then kept only in-frame beta chains. Merged by CDR3 protein, the rows form single entries marked with the most common genes and DNA. The V and J calls here are based on TCRdb, not the publication. The sample table records some 350,000 distinct CDR3 sequences; 12% to 15% of these occur just once. The top ten clones comprise almost 35% of the sample.

General conclusions and limits of the study: During validation, the model predicted progression to ophthalmopathy a median of about 5.9 months ahead of onset, with approximately 70% sensitivity and around 72% specificity. Most expanded thyroid clonotypes (frequency above 0.001) were also found in blood, which suggests that blood repertoires may mirror thyroid immune responses. Sample size was not statistically predetermined, and blinding of investigators to group allocation was not performed. A 13 V-J signature model separated ophthalmopathy from stable hyperthyroidism, with about 90% sensitivity and about 81% specificity in cross-validation and 80%/75% in testing.

As encoded in the germline V gene, CDR1 is SGHRS while CDR2 is YFSETQ. V and J are trimmed by 4 bases and 6 bases, and the gene matches miss 8 bases of the junction. The CDR3 sequence holds 15 residues, the cysteine and phenylalanine included. Here the CDR3 DNA is all that survives: 45 bases in frame from base 1. This clonotype was seen at least ten times. Its cognate antigen has yet to be identified. No much larger clone exists at a distance of one base, and base qualities are not known. Source material: blood. The receptor was isolated from a woman aged 35 to 49 with Graves' ophthalmopathy. The sequence joins TRBV5-1 to TRBJ2-1, and TRBD1 matches 9 of the central bases. The CDR3 corresponds to CASSEGQGRGNEQFF. The sequence in DNA is TGCGCCAGCAGCGAGGGACAGGGTCGAGGCAATGAGCAGTTCTTC.